This T cell receptor (beta chain) was profiled in a study of cytomegalovirus exposure and HLA in healthy donors listed by TCRdb under 2017. The study in broad terms: In an earlier analysis of about 560 of the donors, approximately 260 Gb of sequence data and some 100 million unique TCR beta sequences from 150 million to 200 million T cells were reported. The study aimed to test whether signatures of past pathogen exposure could be identified by cataloging public T cell receptors. Of the 300 to 450 genotyped donors, 81% were placed in the genetic ancestry cluster associated with self-reported Caucasian donors. Every repertoire in the discovery cohort had been generated on one and the same sequencing platform. In the later analysis, no new phenotypic data were used to find candidate immune exposures; instead, reliance was placed on TCR beta sequences and their occurrence across donors. Class I and class II HLA loci were covered by the typing at four-digit resolution. An early release that covered about 600 HLA-typed donors contained 300 to 350 gigabases of sequencing data and some 87 million unique TCR sequences. A later analysis re-analyzed previously published TCR beta repertoires from 666 donors and added high-resolution HLA genotyping to study TCR occurrence patterns. The study combined high-throughput TCR immunosequencing, statistical association of individual TCRs with disease status, and machine learning to predict cytomegalovirus infection status. In addition to the first cohort of roughly 700 subjects, a separate validation cohort of 120 different subjects was used. Donor age, sex, ethnicity and CMV serostatus were compiled alongside the repertoire data. Typing coverage varied by locus: about 620-640 donors for A, B, C, DRB1 and DQB1; approximately 560 for DQA1; nearly 610 for DPA1; more than 450 for DPB1. A later genetic analysis took genome-wide SNP genotypes for about three fifths of the 666 donors and used that subset as a discovery cohort. An earlier analysis of fewer than 750 of the donors used high-throughput TCR beta sequencing to judge whether each TCR beta V gene segment behaved as functional or pseudogenic. Among about 370 genotyped donors of the cohort, an average of approximately 200,000 unique TCR beta nucleotide sequences was sequenced per donor, of which about 19% were non-productive. The T cell repertoires of under 750 subjects were profiled by immunosequencing and related to cytomegalovirus serostatus. Because of strong linkage in the cohort, roughly five DR-DQ haplotypes were treated as single units for association and clustering.

In total, roughly 710 healthy bone marrow donors made up the cohort. At the time of sampling, all cohort members were nominally healthy, though unrecorded immune exposures were likely present. The donor was CMV seronegative and belonged to the group of over 350 seronegative cohort members. A peripheral blood sample was provided by each donor, and peripheral blood mononuclear cells were used for TCR beta sequencing. Genomic DNA was extracted from the blood cell samples with the Qiagen DNeasy Blood Extraction Kit. Library method: the immunoSEQ multiplex PCR assay. For the multiplex PCR, a mixture combining 60 forward primers for TCR Vbeta segments and 13 reverse primers for TCR Jbeta segments was used. The CDR3 region of rearranged TCR beta genes was amplified from genomic DNA with a multiplex PCR assay. On the Illumina HiSeq System, the amplified TCR beta libraries were sequenced as 87-base-pair reads. Per the authors' processing: A later analysis tallied roughly 80 million unique TCR beta chains across the approximately 670 repertoires, and some 10 million of those chains were shared by two or more donors. Raw reads were error-corrected and collapsed into unique sequences with a nearest-neighbor algorithm that merged closely related sequences to remove PCR and sequencing errors. To assign V, D and J gene segments, CDR3 sequences were aligned to IMGT reference sequences. For a sequence to be retained, at least a six-nucleotide match to both a V gene segment and a J gene segment was required. Rearrangements were classified as productive when the CDR3 lacked stop codons and remained in frame with V and J, and all other rearrangements were classified as non-productive. Following IMGT convention, CDR3 was defined as the stretch from the second conserved V-encoded cysteine to the conserved J-encoded phenylalanine. The earlier analysis of about 640 of the donors excluded any sequence lacking an unambiguous match to a single V gene segment. In an earlier analysis of 500 to 750 of the donors, V segments were called functional above 56.7% productive rearrangements and were called segregating when the between-donor standard deviation exceeded 5%. To diagnose cytomegalovirus status from the catalog of TCR beta chain sequences, a statistical classification framework was built. V and J gene assignment, in a later analysis, came from comparing TCR nucleotide sequences with IMGT/GENE-DB human TR gene sequences. In a later analysis, CDR3 sequences and most-parsimonious VDJ recombination scenarios were assigned using the TCRdist pipeline. In a later analysis, each TCR beta chain was defined by its CDR3 amino acid sequence together with its V-gene family, and reads without a unique V-gene family were excluded. A later analysis removed over 500 highly shared, low-generation-probability nucleotide sequences to deal with suspected cross-contamination and a sequencing artifact. In a later analysis, a clonal expansion index was calculated for each public chain from normalized within-repertoire ranks of inferred template counts. A later analysis computed generation probabilities with a VDJ recombination model fitted to out-of-frame rearrangements, and checked the results against IGoR. In a later analysis, TCR-TCR, TCR-HLA and TCR-CMV co-occurrence was scored with hypergeometric tests, and a repertoire-size bias correction was applied to TCR pairs. To estimate false discovery rates, a later analysis permuted the HLA or CMV assignments 20 times. In a later analysis, co-occurring TCRs were grouped using DBSCAN, and TCRdist sequence similarity was added for clustering within HLA-allele-positive subsets. Co-occurrence clustering excluded repertoires with fewer than 30,000 or more than 120,000 public chains, plus five with anomalous nucleotide sharing. This immuneACCESS table, as held by TCRdb, lists in-frame sequences with V and J called but not all clones. Of the missing ones, under half trace to an unresolved V gene in checked studies; the others have no known cause. V and J calls and clone size come straight from that table; D and trimming were deduced from the DNA. This sample holds some 140,000 clones; 73% were observed only once. Clones ranked in the top ten supply 1.3% of the sample.

This clone was counted between two and nine times. Its antigen is still unknown. No base quality information exists; no much larger clone differs at one position. The research as a whole found: A later analysis found that HLA-associated TCR beta chains were more clonally expanded and had lower generation probabilities than equally common non-associated chains. In the study, 150 to 200 TCR beta chains were listed as associated with cytomegalovirus. In an earlier analysis of around 600 of the donors, most TCR beta V segments appeared in productive rearrangements about 87% or about 30% of the time, broadly matching IMGT annotations. In a later analysis, most CMV-associated TCR beta chains were found to appear HLA-restricted, with HLA associations seemingly driven largely by CMV exposure. Strong co-occurrence of HLA alleles, especially DR and DQ, made assigning TCR associations to individual alleles difficult. A further reported finding was that TCR beta sequences accurately predicted the HLA-A and HLA-B alleles for most subjects in the first cohort. Several of the top co-occurrence clusters appeared to be linked to parvovirus B19, influenza, CMV and Epstein-Barr virus, according to a later analysis. HLA typing was unavailable for some donors at each locus, so association tests used only the typed subset. Presence/absence analyses assumed roughly uniform sequencing depth across donors, an assumption that may not hold. In both the original and validation cohorts, the classifier was reported to diagnose cytomegalovirus status with high specificity and sensitivity. Only TCR beta chains were sequenced in this cohort, and the absence of alpha or paired-chain data limited detectable features. The only immune exposure information available for the cohort was CMV serostatus. A later analysis found that TCR association rates varied across HLA loci, with DRB1 alleles showing the most associated TCRs and HLA-C alleles the fewest. According to the authors, the approach could potentially be generalized to other disease states and immunological phenotypes. Because counts were too low, seventeen rarely observed V segments, including chromosome 9 orphons, were left out of the earlier analysis of 500 to 750 of the donors. A few of the identified cytomegalovirus-associated TCR beta chains were confirmed in vitro to be specific for cytomegalovirus antigens. Most TCR sequences were observed very rarely across donors, whereas some public TCRs were present in many individuals. A later genetic analysis associated a missense DCLRE1C variant with V-gene and J-gene trimming of TCR beta chains, and an independent cohort replicated the association. Correlated functional status among segregating V segments might reflect linkage disequilibrium, but an unknown experimental factor could not be ruled out. A later genetic analysis reported fewer N-insertions in productive TCRs among donors in an Asian-associated ancestry cluster than the roughly 700-donor mean. In a later analysis, 16,951 TCR beta sequences were associated with specific HLA alleles at a false discovery rate of 0.05. The sequencing pipeline was judged likely to have produced a cluster of highly shared sequence variants as a technical artifact.

Sequences were obtained from PBMCs. This receptor was identified in a woman in her forties in good health and CMV-seronegative.

The CDR3 protein sequence reads: CASSVGGRSTIYF. The DNA reads TGTGCCAGCAGCGTAGGGGGGAGGAGCACCATATATTTT. Rearrangement joined TRBV9 to TRBJ1-3; 5 matching bases give a weak D call of TRBD1. V drops 0 bases and J drops 9 bases, leaving 10 bases in between. The germline V gene encodes CDR1 SGDLS and CDR2 YYNGEE. Its CDR3 holds 13 amino acids, cysteine through phenylalanine. Solely the CDR3 DNA is kept, with 39 bases framed from the first base. Supplemented by the reference TRBV9 and TRBJ1-3 proteins around the CDR3, the complete variable domain is DSGVTQTPKHLITATGQRVTLRCSPRSGDLSVYWYQQSLDQGLQFLIQYYNGEERAKGNILERFSAQQFPDLHSELNLSSLELGDSALYFCASSVGGRSTIYFGEGSWLTVV.